Each of the 25 T cell receptor beta chains below was sequenced from the same sample in a study of T-cell memory formation after mild COVID-19. One entry per CDR3 protein, called by TCRdb with MiXCR from the 5' RACE reads. Among over 500,000 distinct CDR3 sequences listed, around a sixth were seen once. The source material was PBMCs or a T cell subset sorted from them (not recorded which). Every receptor here comes from an adult woman who had mild COVID-19 (a few samples of this study predate the infection). Cell type and time point are not known.

V gene TRBV12-3 or TRBV12-4 combines with J gene TRBJ1-1; no definite D call. V was cut by 6 bases and J by 1 base, with 9 bases left in between. This CDR3 contains 13 residues. Here the CDR3 DNA reads TGTGCCAGCAGCCGACCGGGGAACACTGAAGCTTTCTTT. Amino acid sequence: CASSRPGNTEAFF.

This clonotype showed up just a few times. The V call is TRBV21-1, the J call TRBJ2-3; TRBD1, the D gene given by the table, was not confirmed from the DNA. TRBV21-1 is designated a pseudogene. CDR3 length: 15 amino acids. CDR3 DNA sequence: TGTGCCAGCAGCAACTGGGGGATCTGGACAGATACGCAGTATTTT. Its translation is CASSNWGIWTDTQYF.

This clonotype was seen more than once but under ten times. The genes are TRBV5-4 and TRBJ1-1; D gene ambiguous. The CDR3 is 11 amino acids. Trimming left V 0 bases short and J 14 bases short, with 11 bases between. The germline V gene has CDR1 SGHNT and CDR2 YYREEE (reference sequence). CDR3 nucleotides: TGTGCCAGCAGCTTGGACGGGAGGGCCTTCTTT. Amino acid sequence: CASSLDGRAFF. Full variable domain (missing parts from reference TRBV5-4 and TRBJ1-1): ETGVTQSPTHLIKTRGQQVTLRCSSQSGHNTVSWYQQALGQGPQFIFQYYREEENGRGNFPPRFSGLQFPNYSSELNVNALELDDSALYLCASSLDGRAFFGQGTRLTVV.

The gene calls are TRBV7-8 and TRBJ2-5; D uncertain. The V and J ends lost 5 bases and 4 bases respectively, with 14 bases between them. The CDR3 is 14 residues long. Germline V gene lookup returns CDR1 SGHVS and CDR2 FQNEAQ. The CDR3 bases are TGTGCCAGCAGCCCAGGTGTGGTGGGAGAGACCCAGTACTTC. As protein: CASSPGVVGETQYF.

The V and J genes are TRBV6-5 and TRBJ2-5; D may match TRBD1 or TRBD2 (5 bases each). The CDR3 covers 13 residues. V lost 3 bases and J 4 bases, leaving 9 bases between the germline ends. The germline V gene has CDR1 MNHEY and CDR2 SVGAGI. CDR3 in DNA: TGTGCCAGCAGTTATTGGGGGAGAGAGACCCAGTACTTC. It encodes CASSYWGRETQYF.

This clonotype was observed a handful of times. The CDR3 coding sequence is TGTGCCAGCAGTAGGCCCGTGTACACAGATACGCAGTATTTT. Encoded protein: CASSRPVYTDTQYF. The rearrangement links TRBV12-3 or TRBV12-4 to TRBJ2-3; D uncertain. V was cut by 5 bases and J by 2 bases, with 11 bases left in between. This CDR3 is 14 amino acids long.

In its sample, this clonotype was seen a few times. The chain uses TRBV7-2 and TRBJ2-3; TRBD1 agrees at 8 bases. V lost 2 bases, J lost 2 bases, and 15 bases stayed unmatched. Germline CDR1 SGHTA, CDR2 FQGNSA. The CDR3 runs to 19 residues. DNA for the CDR3: TGTGCCAGCAGCTTACCAAAAAAACGGACAGGGCCTTCCACAGATACGCAGTATTTT. Amino acids: CASSLPKKRTGPSTDTQYF.

The chain uses TRBV5-5 and TRBJ1-4, with D possibly being TRBD1 (5 bases). CDR1 and CDR2 from the germline V gene are SGHKS and YYEKEE (reference sequence). The V end lost 2 bases, the J end lost 8 bases, and 7 bases lay between the germline ends. The CDR3 contains 12 residues. CDR3 bases: TGTGCCAGCAGCTTCAAGGGGGAAAAACTGTTTTTT. Its protein product is CASSFKGEKLFF.

This clonotype was detected many times. The chain has TRBV5-1 and TRBJ1-1; D gene unclear. CDR1 SGHRS and CDR2 YFSETQ come from the germline V gene. Trimming took 4 bases from V and 5 from J, leaving 9 bases between them. The CDR3 is 12 residues long. For the CDR3, the DNA is TGCGCCAGCAGCCCCGGGGTTACTGAAGCTTTCTTT. This encodes CASSPGVTEAFF.

The chain couples TRBV29-1 to TRBJ2-2, with 7 nucleotides matching TRBD1. V trimming: 6 bases; J trimming: 3 bases; junction bases outside the gene matches: 4. The CDR3 has 13 amino acids. Germline assignment: CDR1 SQVTM and CDR2 ANQGSEA. CDR3: CSVATGDTGELFF. In DNA form, the CDR3 reads TGCAGCGTAGCTACAGGGGACACCGGGGAGCTGTTTTTT.

V and J are TRBV20-1 and TRBJ2-7, with a weak D call TRBD1 (6 bases). Germline CDR1 DFQATT, CDR2 SNEGSKA (reference sequence). V was pared by 3 bases and J by 9 bases, with 15 bases between. CDR3 size: 12 residues. The CDR3: CSASRPGVGQYF. The CDR3 nucleotides are TGCAGTGCTAGCCGCCCAGGGGTAGGGCAGTACTTC.

J is TRBJ1-1 and V is TRBV7-9; 7 nucleotides line up with TRBD1. CDR1 and CDR2 (germline): SEHNR, FQNEAQ (reference sequence). V gave up 5 bases and J gave up 7 bases; unmatched junction bases: 10. The CDR3 length is 14 residues. The CDR3 loop reads CASSPAGTANEAFF. The CDR3 DNA reads as TGTGCCAGCAGCCCAGCCGGGACAGCAAATGAAGCTTTCTTT.

The chain couples TRBV11-2 to TRBJ1-2; TRBD1 agrees at 11 bases. V was clipped by 4 bases and J by 7 bases; unmatched bases: 11. CDR1 SGHAT and CDR2 FQNNGV come from the germline V gene. CDR3 size: 16 residues. CDR3 protein: CASSSLRGQGAGGYTF. Here the CDR3 DNA reads TGTGCCAGCAGCTCCCTTCGAGGACAGGGGGCCGGTGGCTACACCTTC.

This clonotype was seen a few times. V is TRBV24-1 and J is TRBJ2-3; D is unresolved. Germline CDR1 KGHDR, CDR2 SFDVKD. Trimming took 5 bases from V and 5 from J, leaving 10 bases between them. This CDR3 is 13 amino acids long. In nucleotides, the CDR3 is TGTGCCACCAGTGCCTTTAGAGTAGATACGCAGTATTTT. Its translation: CATSAFRVDTQYF.

This clonotype has just a few counts. One end of the junction does not line up with germline, which may come from a read error. V and J are TRBV20-1 and TRBJ1-2; D is undetermined. CDR1 is DFQATT and CDR2 is SNEGSKA in the germline V gene (reference sequence). The CDR3 is made up of 14 amino acids. CDR3 residues: CSARGGSVYYGYTF. In DNA form, the CDR3 reads TGCAGTGCCAGAGGAGGGTCGGTCTACTATGGCTACACCTTC.

The chain combines TRBV19 with TRBJ1-2; D might be TRBD1 (5 bases). The CDR3 covers 13 residues. V was cut by 3 bases and J by 7 bases, with 12 bases left in between. The germline V gene encodes CDR1 LNHDA and CDR2 SQIVND (reference sequence). The CDR3 region has the DNA TGTGCCAGTAGTATCCAAGGGGAAGCTGGCTACACCTTC. Translating it yields CASSIQGEAGYTF. Full variable domain (rest looked up from reference TRBV19 and TRBJ1-2): DGGITQSPKYLFRKEGQNVTLSCEQNLNHDAMYWYRQDPGQGLRLIYYSQIVNDFQKGDIAEGYSVSREKKESFPLTVTSAQKNPTAFYLCASSIQGEAGYTFGSGTRLTVV.

V gene TRBV7-8 combines with J gene TRBJ2-3; D not certain. Trimming left V 5 bases short and J 0 bases short, with 12 bases between. This CDR3 is 15 amino acids long. Germline V gene sequence: CDR1 SGHVS, CDR2 FQNEAQ. The DNA for the CDR3 is TGTGCCAGCAGCCTCTCGGGCGACAGCACAGATACGCAGTATTTT. It translates to CASSLSGDSTDTQYF. Looking up the rest from reference TRBV7-8 and TRBJ2-3 gives the full variable domain: GAGVSQSPRYKVAKRGQDVALRCDPISGHVSLFWYQQALGQGPEFLTYFQNEAQLDKSGLPSDRFFAERPEGSVSTLKIQRTQQEDSAVYLCASSLSGDSTDTQYFGPGTRLTVL.

This chain uses TRBV7-2 with TRBJ1-2, with TRBD1 matching over 8 bases. CDR3 length: 15 residues. The germline V gene has CDR1 SGHTA and CDR2 FQGNSA. V dropped 5 bases and J dropped 8; count of bases not matched to a gene: 13. The CDR3 DNA reads as TGTGCCAGCAGCCGGTCACCCGGGACAGGAGGAGGCTACACCTTC. This encodes CASSRSPGTGGGYTF.

This clonotype came up a few times. This chain connects TRBV4-1 to TRBJ1-1; 7 positions match TRBD1. The V gene's germline CDR1 is MGHRA and CDR2 YSYEKL. Trimming cost V 0 bases and J 0 bases; bases outside gene matches: 1. This CDR3 comprises 15 residues. The CDR3 DNA is TGCGCCAGCAGCCAAGAGACAGGGTTGAACACTGAAGCTTTCTTT. Translating gives CASSQETGLNTEAFF.

Only a few counts were recorded for this clonotype. The gene calls are TRBV3-1 and TRBJ2-1, with TRBD2 identical over 7 bases. The CDR3 sequence is 15 residues long. J gave up 6 bases and V 3 bases, and 8 bases lay outside the gene matches. Looked up from germline, CDR1 is LGHDT and CDR2 is YNNKEL (reference sequence). In DNA form, the CDR3 reads TGTGCCAGCAGCCAGGGGGTGGGGGGGAGCAATGAGCAGTTCTTC. Translated, it gives CASSQGVGGSNEQFF.

There are a few counts of this clonotype. The V gene is TRBV12-3 or TRBV12-4, the J gene TRBJ1-1; D gene ambiguous. V was shortened by 3 bases and J by 9 bases, with 17 bases between the two germline ends. This CDR3 contains 14 residues. CDR3 nucleotide sequence: TGTGCCAGCAGTTTTGCCCATATCCGAGGGCAAGCTTTCTTT. Encoded protein: CASSFAHIRGQAFF.

The chain recombines TRBV12-3 or TRBV12-4 with TRBJ2-3; 7 bases align to TRBD2. The CDR3 runs to 15 residues. V trimming: 6 bases; J trimming: 0 bases; junction bases outside the gene matches: 6. As DNA, the CDR3 is TGTGCCAGCAGGAAAGCGGGAACTAGCACAGATACGCAGTATTTT. This translates into CASRKAGTSTDTQYF.

The V and J genes are TRBV27 and TRBJ1-1; tentatively, D is TRBD1 (5 bases). The CDR3 runs to 18 residues. Germline V CDR1 and CDR2: MNHEY, SMNVEV (reference sequence). The V gene lost 7 bases and the J gene lost 1 base, with 25 bases spanning the gap. The CDR3 nucleotides are TGTGCCAGCAATCGGGACGGTCGATTCCTTTCCCCGAACACTGAAGCTTTCTTT. Its protein is CASNRDGRFLSPNTEAFF.

In this sample, this clonotype turned up a few times. The J gene is TRBJ2-7, the V gene TRBV12-3 or TRBV12-4; 11 bases are a match to TRBD2. Trimming took 4 bases from V and 6 from J; bases not matched to a gene: 14. CDR3 length: 17 residues. The CDR3 DNA follows: TGTGCCAGCAGTTCTCGCTTAGCGGGAGGGCCGAATGGCGAGCAGTACTTC. It codes for CASSSRLAGGPNGEQYF.

The chain couples TRBV7-8 to TRBJ1-6; D gene uncertain. The CDR3 runs to 15 residues. The V gene's germline CDR1 is SGHVS and CDR2 FQNEAQ. V was trimmed by 1 base and J by 8 bases, leaving 12 bases between them. The CDR3 DNA is TGTGCCAGCAGCTTAGGACGGTACTTCGATTCACCCCTCCACTTT. Translation: CASSLGRYFDSPLHF. Variable domain in full (rest from reference TRBV7-8 and TRBJ1-6): GAGVSQSPRYKVAKRGQDVALRCDPISGHVSLFWYQQALGQGPEFLTYFQNEAQLDKSGLPSDRFFAERPEGSVSTLKIQRTQQEDSAVYLCASSLGRYFDSPLHFGNGTRLTVT.